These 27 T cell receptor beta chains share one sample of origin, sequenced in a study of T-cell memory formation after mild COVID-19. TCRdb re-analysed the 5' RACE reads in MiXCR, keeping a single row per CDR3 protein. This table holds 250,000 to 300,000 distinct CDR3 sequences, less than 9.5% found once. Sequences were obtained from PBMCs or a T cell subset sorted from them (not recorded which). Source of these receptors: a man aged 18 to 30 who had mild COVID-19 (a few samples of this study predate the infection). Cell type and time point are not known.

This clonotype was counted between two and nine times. This CDR3 is CSARKDRGGGYTF. CDR3 in DNA: TGCAGTGCTAGAAAGGACAGGGGTGGTGGCTACACCTTC. This chain links TRBV20-1 with TRBJ1-2, with 9 bases matching TRBD1. This CDR3 comprises 13 residues. The germline CDR1 and CDR2 sequences are DFQATT and SNEGSKA (reference sequence). With 2 bases clipped from V and 7 bases from J, the junction kept 5 bases outside the gene matches.

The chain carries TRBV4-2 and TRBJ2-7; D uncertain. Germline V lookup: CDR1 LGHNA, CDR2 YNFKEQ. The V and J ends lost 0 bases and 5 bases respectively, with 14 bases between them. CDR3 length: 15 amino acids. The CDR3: CASSQDKNVPNEQYF. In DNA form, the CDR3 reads TGTGCCAGCAGCCAAGATAAGAATGTACCTAACGAGCAGTACTTC.

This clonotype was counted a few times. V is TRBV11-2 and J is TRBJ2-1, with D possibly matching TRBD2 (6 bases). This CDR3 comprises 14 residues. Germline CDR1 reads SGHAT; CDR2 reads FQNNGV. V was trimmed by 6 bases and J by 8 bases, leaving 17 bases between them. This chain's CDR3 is CASSDLAWGDEQFF. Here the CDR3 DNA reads TGTGCCAGCAGTGATCTAGCTTGGGGGGATGAGCAGTTCTTC.

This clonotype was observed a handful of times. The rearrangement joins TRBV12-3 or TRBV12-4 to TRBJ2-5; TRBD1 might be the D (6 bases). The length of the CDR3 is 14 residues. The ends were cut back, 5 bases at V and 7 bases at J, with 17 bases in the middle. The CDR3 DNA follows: TGTGCCAGCAGTCCTCCGGGACACAGGGTGACCCAGTACTTC. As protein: CASSPPGHRVTQYF.

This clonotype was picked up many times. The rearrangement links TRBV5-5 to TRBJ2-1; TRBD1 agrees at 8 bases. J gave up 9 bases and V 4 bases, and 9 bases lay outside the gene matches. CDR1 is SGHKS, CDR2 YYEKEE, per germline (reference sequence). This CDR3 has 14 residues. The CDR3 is CASSPRDRRPEQFF. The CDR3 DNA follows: TGTGCCAGCAGCCCGCGGGACAGGAGACCTGAGCAGTTCTTC.

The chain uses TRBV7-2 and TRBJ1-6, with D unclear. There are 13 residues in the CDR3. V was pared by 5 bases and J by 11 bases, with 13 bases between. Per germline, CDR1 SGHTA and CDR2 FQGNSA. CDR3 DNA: TGTGCCAGCAGCCCTCAAATTGTGGCACCCCTCCACTTT. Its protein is CASSPQIVAPLHF.

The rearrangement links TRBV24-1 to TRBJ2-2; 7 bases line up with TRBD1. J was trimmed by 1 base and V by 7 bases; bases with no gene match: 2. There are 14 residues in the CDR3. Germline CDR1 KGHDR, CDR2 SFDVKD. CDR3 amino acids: CATSPGGNTGELFF. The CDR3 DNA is TGTGCCACCAGCCCAGGGGGGAACACCGGGGAGCTGTTTTTT.

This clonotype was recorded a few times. The CDR3 sequence is CASSPRRSGEETQYF. CDR3 nucleotides: TGTGCCAGCTCACCCCGTCGCAGCGGGGAAGAGACCCAGTACTTC. V and J are TRBV18 and TRBJ2-5, with 7 positions matching TRBD2. CDR3 length: 15 amino acids. Germline trimming cut 3 bases from V and 3 bases from J; bases unmatched to any gene: 7. Germline loops: CDR1 KGHSH, CDR2 LQKENI.

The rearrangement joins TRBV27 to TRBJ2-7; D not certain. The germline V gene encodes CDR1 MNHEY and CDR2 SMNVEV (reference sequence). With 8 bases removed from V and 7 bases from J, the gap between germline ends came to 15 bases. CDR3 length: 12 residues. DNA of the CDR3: TGTGCCAGCGGCCTCCATCAGAGGGAGCAGTACGTC. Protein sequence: CASGLHQREQYV.

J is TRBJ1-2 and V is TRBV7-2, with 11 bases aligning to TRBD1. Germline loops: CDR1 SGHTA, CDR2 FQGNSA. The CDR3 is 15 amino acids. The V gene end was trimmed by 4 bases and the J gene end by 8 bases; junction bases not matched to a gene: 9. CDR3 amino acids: CASSSPVRTGGGYTF. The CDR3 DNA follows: TGTGCCAGCAGCTCGCCTGTTAGGACAGGGGGCGGCTACACCTTC.

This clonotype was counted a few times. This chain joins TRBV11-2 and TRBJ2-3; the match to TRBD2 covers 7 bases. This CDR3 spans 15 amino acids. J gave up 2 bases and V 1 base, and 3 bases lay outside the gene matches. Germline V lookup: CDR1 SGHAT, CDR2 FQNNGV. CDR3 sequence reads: CASSLGGGDTDTQYF. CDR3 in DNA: TGTGCCAGCAGCTTAGGGGGGGGAGACACAGATACGCAGTATTTT. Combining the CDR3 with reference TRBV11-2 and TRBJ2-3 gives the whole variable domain EAGVAQSPRYKIIEKRQSVAFWCNPISGHATLYWYQQILGQGPKLLIQFQNNGVVDDSQLPKDRFSAERLKGVDSTLKIQPAKLEDSAVYLCASSLGGGDTDTQYFGPGTRLTVL.

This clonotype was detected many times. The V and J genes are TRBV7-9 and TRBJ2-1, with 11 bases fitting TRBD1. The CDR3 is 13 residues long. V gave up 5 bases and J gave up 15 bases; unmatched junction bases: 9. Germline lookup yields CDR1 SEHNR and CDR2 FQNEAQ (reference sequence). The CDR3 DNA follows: TGTGCCAGCAGCCTCAACCTTGGACAGGGGGCGTTCTTC. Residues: CASSLNLGQGAFF. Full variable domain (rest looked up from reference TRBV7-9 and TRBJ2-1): DTGVSQNPRHKITKRGQNVTFRCDPISEHNRLYWYRQTLGQGPEFLTYFQNEAQLEKSRLLSDRFSAERPKGSFSTLEIQRTEQGDSAMYLCASSLNLGQGAFFGPGTRLTVL.

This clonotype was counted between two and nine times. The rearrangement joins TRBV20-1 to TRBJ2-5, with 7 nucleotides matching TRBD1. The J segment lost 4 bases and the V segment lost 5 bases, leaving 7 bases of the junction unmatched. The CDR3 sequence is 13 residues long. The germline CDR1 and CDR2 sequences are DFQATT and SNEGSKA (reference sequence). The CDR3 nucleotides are TGCAGTGCTGAGCCAGCAGGGGGAGAGACCCAGTACTTC. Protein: CSAEPAGGETQYF.

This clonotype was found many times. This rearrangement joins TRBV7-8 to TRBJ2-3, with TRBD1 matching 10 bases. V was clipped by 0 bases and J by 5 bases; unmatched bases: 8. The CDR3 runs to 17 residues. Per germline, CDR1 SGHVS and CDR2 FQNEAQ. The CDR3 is CASSLAPWDRGGDTQYF. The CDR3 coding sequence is TGTGCCAGCAGCTTAGCCCCCTGGGACAGGGGTGGAGATACGCAGTATTTT.

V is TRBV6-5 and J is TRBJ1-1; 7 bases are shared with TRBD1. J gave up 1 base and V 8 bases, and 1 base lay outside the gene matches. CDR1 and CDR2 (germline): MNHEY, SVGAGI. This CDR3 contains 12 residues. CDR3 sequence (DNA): TGTGCCAGCGGACAGGAGAACACTGAAGCTTTCTTT. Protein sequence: CASGQENTEAFF.

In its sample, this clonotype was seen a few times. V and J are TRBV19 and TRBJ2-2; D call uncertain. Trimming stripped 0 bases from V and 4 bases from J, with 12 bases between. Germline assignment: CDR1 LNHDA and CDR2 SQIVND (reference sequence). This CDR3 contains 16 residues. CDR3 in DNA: TGTGCCAGTAGTATAGACCTCCAGATCAGCACCGGGGAGCTGTTTTTT. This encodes CASSIDLQISTGELFF.

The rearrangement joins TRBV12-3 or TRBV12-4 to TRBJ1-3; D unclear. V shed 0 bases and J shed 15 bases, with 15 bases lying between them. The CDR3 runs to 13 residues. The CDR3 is CASSLAEPGPAYF. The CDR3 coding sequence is TGTGCCAGCAGTTTAGCGGAGCCCGGACCGGCATATTTT.

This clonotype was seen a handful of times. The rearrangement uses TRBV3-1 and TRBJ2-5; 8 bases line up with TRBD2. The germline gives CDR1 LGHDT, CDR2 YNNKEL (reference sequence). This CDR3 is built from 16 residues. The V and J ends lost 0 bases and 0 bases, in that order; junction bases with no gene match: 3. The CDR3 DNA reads TGTGCCAGCAGCCAAGAAACGCGGGGGGACCAAGAGACCCAGTACTTC. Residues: CASSQETRGDQETQYF.

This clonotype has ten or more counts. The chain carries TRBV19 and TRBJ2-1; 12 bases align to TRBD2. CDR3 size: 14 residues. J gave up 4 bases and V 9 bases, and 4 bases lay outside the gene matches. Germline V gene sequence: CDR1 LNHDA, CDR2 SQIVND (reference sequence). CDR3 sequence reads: CASTGLAGYNEQFF. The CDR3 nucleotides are TGTGCCAGCACAGGACTAGCGGGGTACAATGAGCAGTTCTTC.

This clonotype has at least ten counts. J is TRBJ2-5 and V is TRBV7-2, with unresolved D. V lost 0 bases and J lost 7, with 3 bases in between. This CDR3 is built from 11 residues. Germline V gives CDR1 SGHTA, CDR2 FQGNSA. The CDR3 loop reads CASSLAGTQYF. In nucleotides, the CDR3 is TGTGCCAGCAGCTTAGCTGGGACCCAGTACTTC.

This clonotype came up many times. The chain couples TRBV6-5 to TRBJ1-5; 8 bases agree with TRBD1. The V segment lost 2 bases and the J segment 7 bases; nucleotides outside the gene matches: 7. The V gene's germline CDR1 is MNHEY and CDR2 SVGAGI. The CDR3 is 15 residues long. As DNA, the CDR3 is TGTGCCAGCAGTTACAGGGGGACAGGTGGGCAGCCCCAGCATTTT. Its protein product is CASSYRGTGGQPQHF.

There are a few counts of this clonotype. The CDR3 DNA reads TGTGCCAGCAGCTTCCCTTGGACAGCAGATACGCAGTATTTT. It specifies CASSFPWTADTQYF. The rearrangement joins TRBV7-8 to TRBJ2-3; the D gene is possibly TRBD1 (6 bases). V lost 3 bases and J 4 bases, leaving 11 bases between the germline ends. Per germline, CDR1 SGHVS and CDR2 FQNEAQ. This CDR3 contains 14 residues.

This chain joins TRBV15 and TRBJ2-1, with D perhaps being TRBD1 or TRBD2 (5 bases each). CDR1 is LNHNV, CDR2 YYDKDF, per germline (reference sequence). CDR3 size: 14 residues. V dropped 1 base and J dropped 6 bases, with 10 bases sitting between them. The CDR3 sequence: CATSRVGAGNEQFF. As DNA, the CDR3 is TGTGCCACCAGCAGAGTAGGGGCGGGCAATGAGCAGTTCTTC.

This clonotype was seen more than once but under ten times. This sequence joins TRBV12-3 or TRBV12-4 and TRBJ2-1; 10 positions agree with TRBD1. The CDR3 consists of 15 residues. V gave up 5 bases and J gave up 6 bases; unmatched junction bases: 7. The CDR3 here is CASSPRDRGGNEQFF. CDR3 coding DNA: TGTGCCAGCAGTCCCCGGGACAGGGGCGGCAATGAGCAGTTCTTC.

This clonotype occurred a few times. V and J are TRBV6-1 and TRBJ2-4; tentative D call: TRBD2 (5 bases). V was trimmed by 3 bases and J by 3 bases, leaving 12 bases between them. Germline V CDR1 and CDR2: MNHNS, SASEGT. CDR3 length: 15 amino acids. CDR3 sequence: CASSDEGMGKNIQYF. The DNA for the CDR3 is TGTGCCAGCAGTGATGAGGGAATGGGCAAAAACATTCAGTACTTC.

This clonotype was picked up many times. The CDR3 protein is CASSERRERETQYF. CDR3 DNA: TGTGCCAGCAGTGAAAGGAGGGAGCGGGAGACCCAGTACTTC. The rearrangement joins TRBV2 to TRBJ2-5; TRBD2 is a possible D gene (6 bases). The germline V gene encodes CDR1 SNHLY and CDR2 FYNNEI. The CDR3 runs to 14 residues. V was shortened by 2 bases and J by 5 bases, with 12 bases between the two germline ends.

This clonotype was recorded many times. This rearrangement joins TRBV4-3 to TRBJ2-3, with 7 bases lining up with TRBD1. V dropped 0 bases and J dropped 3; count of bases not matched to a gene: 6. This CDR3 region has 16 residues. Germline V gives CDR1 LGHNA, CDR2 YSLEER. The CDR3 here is CASSQDLGQPTDTQYF. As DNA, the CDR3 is TGCGCCAGCAGCCAAGACTTGGGACAGCCGACAGATACGCAGTATTTT.